This T cell receptor (beta chain) was captured by sequencing in a study of shared clonotypes between healthy human individuals. To note about this clone: Its antigen is not known. A read error may explain this, as a much larger clone is one base away.

Study-wide points: Compared with clonotypes that all four donors shared, non-shared clonotypes had lower generation probabilities. When naive CD4 clonotypes were compared across a few donors, around 5% were shared. Clonotype sharing among the donors was expected to vary with sequencing depth.

Researchers ran the assay at a deep level. TCRdb's table, derived via immunoSEQ multiplex PCR, lists solely in-frame clones and lacks some. The sample includes approximately 2.3 million clones, roughly 93% of them seen just once. Trimming shortened V by 1 base and J by 1 base, and 7 bases separated the two germline ends. This CDR3 comprises 14 residues. The germline CDR1 and CDR2 sequences are SGHVS and FNYEAQ. The clonotype was recovered from a young man in good health. Some clones in this sample may be carry-over from other donors' samples. V gene TRBV7-6 combines with J gene TRBJ1-1; tentatively, D is TRBD1 (5 bases). Sequenced material: naive CD4+ T cells from PBMCs. Subset specified: CD45RA+ positively selected. The CDR3 loop is CASSLGGANTEAFF. CDR3 nucleotides: TGTGCCAGCAGCTTAGGAGGGGCGAACACTGAAGCTTTCTTT.